This T cell receptor (beta chain) was documented in a study of neurological immune-mediated disorders. The trim removed 7 bases at V and 2 bases at J, leaving 6 bases unmatched. The germline CDR1 and CDR2 sequences are SQVTM and ANQGSEA. CDR3 size: 13 residues. In TCRdb, the 5' RACE reads were re-called with MiXCR into one record per CDR3 protein. The sample carries roughly 80,000 distinct CDR3 sequences, approximately 10% recorded once. This clonotype was recorded at least ten times. The TCR comes from a man aged 40-49 years in good health. Material: PBMCs. The chain carries TRBV29-1 and TRBJ2-7, with TRBD2 matching 9 bases. DNA for the CDR3: TGCAGCGCCGGGGTAGCGGGAGCCTACGAGCAGTACTTC. Protein: CSAGVAGAYEQYF.